The rows below give T cell receptor beta chains drawn from one sample of a study of T-cell reconstitution after alpha-beta-depleted transplantation in children. TCRdb independently ran MiXCR on the PCR reads; one entry per CDR3 protein. The data show 400,000 to 500,000 distinct CDR3 sequences, roughly 11% seen once. Sequencing was performed on PBMCs from the stem cell graft donor, taken from the stem cell graft. The receptors come from a human donor who donated a stem cell graft to a child with acute myeloid leukemia. Both conserved end residues are part of each CDR3. A D gene is named only where the DNA matches it firmly. Expanded clones are given a class, and other clones once, few, many or no size at all.

V gene: TRBV12-3/TRBV12-4; clone size: few; D gene: -; J gene: TRBJ2-3; CDR3 protein: CASRLDYPDTQYF; CDR3 DNA: TGTGCCAGCAGACTGGACTATCCAGATACGCAGTATTTT
V gene: TRBV20-1; clone size: few; D gene: -; J gene: TRBJ1-1; CDR3 protein: CSSSHRNTEAFF; CDR3 DNA: TGCAGTTCCTCACATAGGAACACTGAAGCTTTCTTT
V gene: TRBV5-1; clone size: -; D gene: -; J gene: TRBJ2-5; CDR3 protein: CASSRALQETQYF; CDR3 DNA: TGCGCCAGCAGCCGGGCCCTCCAAGAGACCCAGTACTTC
V gene: TRBV10-3; clone size: -; D gene: -; J gene: TRBJ1-1; CDR3 protein: CAISPSGRGATEAFF; CDR3 DNA: TGTGCCATCAGTCCCTCTGGGAGGGGGGCCACTGAAGCTTTCTTT
V gene: TRBV6-5; clone size: many; D gene: TRBD2; J gene: TRBJ2-3; CDR3 protein: CASSYSGLLAAADTQYF; CDR3 DNA: TGTGCCAGCAGTTACTCCGGACTACTAGCGGCGGCAGATACGCAGTATTTT
V gene: TRBV29-1; clone size: many; D gene: -; J gene: TRBJ2-3; CDR3 protein: CSVDYSGTDTQYF; CDR3 DNA: TGCAGCGTTGATTACAGCGGGACAGATACGCAGTATTTT
V gene: TRBV5-4; clone size: -; D gene: TRBD1; J gene: TRBJ2-5; CDR3 protein: CASSLEQGVGETQYF; CDR3 DNA: TGTGCCAGCAGCTTGGAACAGGGGGTTGGGGAGACCCAGTACTTC
V gene: TRBV5-1; clone size: -; D gene: TRBD2; J gene: TRBJ2-1; CDR3 protein: CASSLAGDALGEQFF; CDR3 DNA: TGCGCCAGCAGCTTAGCGGGGGACGCCCTAGGGGAGCAGTTCTTC
V gene: TRBV20-1; clone size: many; D gene: TRBD2; J gene: TRBJ2-5; CDR3 protein: CRAGTSDQETQYF; CDR3 DNA: TGCAGGGCAGGGACTAGCGACCAAGAGACCCAGTACTTC
V gene: TRBV12-3/TRBV12-4; clone size: many; D gene: -; J gene: TRBJ2-5; CDR3 protein: CASKTGYQETQYF; CDR3 DNA: TGTGCCAGCAAAACGGGGTACCAAGAGACCCAGTACTTC
V gene: TRBV7-8; clone size: many; D gene: -; J gene: TRBJ2-1; CDR3 protein: CASSLYDGSYNEQFF; CDR3 DNA: TGTGCCAGCAGCTTATACGATGGATCCTACAATGAGCAGTTCTTC
V gene: TRBV6-2/TRBV6-3; clone size: many; D gene: -; J gene: TRBJ2-7; CDR3 protein: CASNQGNYEQYF; CDR3 DNA: TGTGCCAGCAACCAAGGGAACTACGAGCAGTACTTC
V gene: TRBV5-1; clone size: many; D gene: -; J gene: TRBJ1-1; CDR3 protein: CASKTSVNTEAFF; CDR3 DNA: TGCGCCAGCAAGACGTCGGTGAACACTGAAGCTTTCTTT
V gene: TRBV6-2/TRBV6-3; clone size: -; D gene: TRBD1; J gene: TRBJ2-3; CDR3 protein: CASSPQGSPTDTQYF; CDR3 DNA: TGTGCCAGCAGCCCACAGGGGTCACCCACAGATACGCAGTATTTT
V gene: TRBV29-1; clone size: -; D gene: TRBD1; J gene: TRBJ1-1; CDR3 protein: CSGRDSSEAFF; CDR3 DNA: TGCAGCGGACGGGACAGCAGTGAAGCTTTCTTT
V gene: TRBV7-2; clone size: -; D gene: -; J gene: TRBJ2-2; CDR3 protein: CALESRLGELFF; CDR3 DNA: TGTGCCCTCGAGAGTCGACTCGGGGAGCTGTTTTTT
V gene: TRBV12-3/TRBV12-4; clone size: many; D gene: TRBD2; J gene: TRBJ2-1; CDR3 protein: CASSSAGGLYNEQFF; CDR3 DNA: TGTGCCAGCAGTTCAGCGGGGGGGCTCTACAATGAGCAGTTCTTC
V gene: TRBV6-2/TRBV6-3; clone size: few; D gene: TRBD1; J gene: TRBJ1-5; CDR3 protein: CASSYAGTGKQPQHF; CDR3 DNA: TGTGCCAGCAGTTACGCGGGGACAGGTAAACAGCCCCAGCATTTT
V gene: TRBV11-3; clone size: medium-sized; D gene: -; J gene: TRBJ2-1; CDR3 protein: CASSLDSLAGAGYNEQFF; CDR3 DNA: TGTGCCAGCAGCTTAGATTCTTTGGCGGGGGCTGGCTACAATGAGCAGTTCTTC
V gene: TRBV9; clone size: -; D gene: TRBD1; J gene: TRBJ2-3; CDR3 protein: CASSVGDRAGTDTQYF; CDR3 DNA: TGTGCCAGCAGCGTAGGGGACAGGGCGGGCACAGATACGCAGTATTTT
V gene: TRBV11-2; clone size: -; D gene: -; J gene: TRBJ1-2; CDR3 protein: CIGRSNYGYTF; CDR3 DNA: TGTATAGGTCGTTCTAACTATGGCTACACCTTC
V gene: TRBV18; clone size: few; D gene: -; J gene: TRBJ2-7; CDR3 protein: CASSRGFYQQYF; CDR3 DNA: TGTGCCAGCTCACGCGGTTTCTATCAGCAGTACTTC
V gene: TRBV5-1; clone size: -; D gene: -; J gene: TRBJ2-6; CDR3 protein: CASSPRFWGEPGANGLTF; CDR3 DNA: TGCGCCAGCAGCCCCCGGTTTTGGGGAGAACCTGGGGCCAACGGCCTGACCTTC
V gene: TRBV12-3/TRBV12-4; clone size: -; D gene: -; J gene: TRBJ2-3; CDR3 protein: CASLPSRRTDTQYF; CDR3 DNA: TGTGCCAGTTTACCGAGTCGCCGCACAGATACGCAGTATTTT
V gene: TRBV5-1; clone size: many; D gene: -; J gene: TRBJ2-6; CDR3 protein: CASSLAGGPSGANVLTF; CDR3 DNA: TGCGCCAGCAGCTTGGCAGGAGGTCCCTCTGGGGCCAACGTCCTGACTTTC
V gene: TRBV4-2; clone size: few; D gene: -; J gene: TRBJ1-5; CDR3 protein: CASSQESIRGNQPQHF; CDR3 DNA: TGTGCCAGCAGCCAAGAATCGATAAGGGGCAATCAGCCCCAGCATTTT
V gene: TRBV7-2; clone size: -; D gene: -; J gene: TRBJ1-4; CDR3 protein: CASSLFSTNEKLFF; CDR3 DNA: TGTGCCAGCAGCTTATTCTCAACTAATGAAAAACTGTTTTTT
V gene: TRBV12-3/TRBV12-4; clone size: few; D gene: -; J gene: TRBJ2-3; CDR3 protein: CASSLWASSTDTQYF; CDR3 DNA: TGTGCCAGCAGTTTGTGGGCCAGCAGCACAGATACGCAGTATTTT
V gene: TRBV20-1; clone size: few; D gene: -; J gene: TRBJ2-4; CDR3 protein: CSARDPGQAKNIQYF; CDR3 DNA: TGCAGTGCTAGAGACCCAGGACAGGCCAAAAACATTCAGTACTTC
V gene: TRBV7-9; clone size: -; D gene: TRBD1; J gene: TRBJ2-5; CDR3 protein: CASSRQGFQETQYF; CDR3 DNA: TGTGCCAGCAGCCGACAGGGTTTCCAAGAGACCCAGTACTTC